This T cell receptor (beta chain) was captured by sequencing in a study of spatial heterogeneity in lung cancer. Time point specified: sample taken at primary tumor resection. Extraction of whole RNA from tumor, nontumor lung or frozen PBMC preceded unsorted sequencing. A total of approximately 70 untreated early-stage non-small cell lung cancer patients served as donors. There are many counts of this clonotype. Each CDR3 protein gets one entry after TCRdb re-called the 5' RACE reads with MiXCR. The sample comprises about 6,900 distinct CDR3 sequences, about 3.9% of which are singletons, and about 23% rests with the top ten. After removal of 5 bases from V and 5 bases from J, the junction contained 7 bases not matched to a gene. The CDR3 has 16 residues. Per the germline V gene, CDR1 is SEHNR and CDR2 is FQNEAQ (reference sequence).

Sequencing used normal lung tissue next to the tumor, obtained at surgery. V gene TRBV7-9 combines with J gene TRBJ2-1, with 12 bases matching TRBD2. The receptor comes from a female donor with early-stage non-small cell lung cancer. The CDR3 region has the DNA TGTGCCAGCAGCCCGACTAGCGGGGGACACCACAATGAGCAGTTCTTC. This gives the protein CASSPTSGGHHNEQFF. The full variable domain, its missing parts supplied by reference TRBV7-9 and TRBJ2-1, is DTGVSQNPRHKITKRGQNVTFRCDPISEHNRLYWYRQTLGQGPEFLTYFQNEAQLEKSRLLSDRFSAERPKGSFSTLEIQRTEQGDSAMYLCASSPTSGGHHNEQFFGPGTRLTVL.